Presented here are 19 T cell receptor beta chains from one specimen sequenced in a study of blood T cell repertoires in COVID-19. The method was immunoSEQ multiplex PCR; TCRdb's version includes in-frame clones alone and lacks a portion of them. The profile shows approximately 320,000 clones, around 90% of them singletons. Specimen: PBMCs or T cells enriched from blood (not recorded which). All receptors come from a man between 60 and 70 years old who had recovered from COVID-19.

The rearrangement uses TRBV7-9 and TRBJ1-2; 7 bases align to TRBD1. CDR1 and CDR2 from the germline V gene are SEHNR and FQNEAQ (reference sequence). The V segment lost 5 bases and the J segment 8 bases; nucleotides outside the gene matches: 8. CDR3 length: 13 amino acids. The CDR3 DNA follows: TGTGCCAGCAGCGCGGACAGGCTTGGGGGCTACACCTTC. Translating it yields CASSADRLGGYTF.

V usage is TRBV9 and J usage is TRBJ1-3, with 7 positions matching TRBD1. Germline CDR1 SGDLS, CDR2 YYNGEE. CDR3 length: 15 amino acids. V lost 4 bases to trimming and J lost 0 bases; unmatched junction nucleotides: 4. The DNA of the CDR3 is TGTGCCAGCAGCTCGACAGGGTTCTCTGGAAACACCATATATTTT. Translating gives CASSSTGFSGNTIYF.

The rearrangement joins TRBV7-6 to TRBJ2-1; TRBD2 agrees at 12 bases. The V and J ends lost 6 bases and 3 bases, in that order; junction bases with no gene match: 12. The CDR3 has 18 amino acids. From germline, CDR1 is SGHVS and CDR2 FNYEAQ. CDR3 loop: CASSHLAGGISVYNEQFF. The DNA for the CDR3 is TGTGCCAGCAGTCACCTAGCGGGAGGGATTTCCGTCTACAATGAGCAGTTCTTC.

In this sample, this clone turned up once. The chain uses TRBV19 and TRBJ1-1, with a possible D match to TRBD1 (5 bases). The CDR3 is made up of 16 amino acids. V was clipped by 3 bases and J by 5 bases, with 19 bases between them. Germline V gene data show CDR1 as LNHDA and CDR2 as SQIVND (reference sequence). In DNA, the CDR3 is TGTGCCAGTAGTATCCGTTTGGCAGGGCAGGGTACTGAAGCTTTCTTT. This sequence encodes CASSIRLAGQGTEAFF.

This chain connects TRBV4-1 to TRBJ2-7; D not certain. The CDR3 totals 13 residues. V lost 0 bases, J lost 6 bases, and 9 bases lay in between. The V gene's germline CDR1 is MGHRA and CDR2 YSYEKL. DNA for the CDR3: TGCGCCAGCAGCCAAGATCGCGCCGCCGAGCAGTACTTC. This codes for CASSQDRAAEQYF.

This chain connects TRBV3-1 (or the pseudogene TRBV3-2) to TRBJ2-3, with D perhaps matching TRBD1 (5 bases). CDR3 length: 15 residues. Between the trimmed V and J ends, which lost 0 bases and 1 base, there was a span of 8 bases. Germline CDR1 is LGHDT and CDR2 is YNNKEL (reference sequence). The CDR3 sequence: CASSQDGARTDTQYF. The DNA for the CDR3 is TGTGCCAGCAGCCAAGATGGGGCACGCACAGATACGCAGTATTTT.

The gene calls are TRBV5-6 and TRBJ1-1; TRBD1 agrees at 8 bases. V trimming: 4 bases; J trimming: 1 base; junction bases outside the gene matches: 3. The CDR3 contains 14 residues. Per germline, CDR1 SGHDT and CDR2 YYEEEE. This chain's CDR3 is CASSLGQANTEAFF. The CDR3, as DNA: TGTGCCAGCAGCCTGGGACAGGCGAACACTGAAGCTTTCTTT.

The J gene is TRBJ2-3, the V gene TRBV24-1, with D possibly TRBD1 on 6 matching bases. Looked up from germline, CDR1 is KGHDR and CDR2 is SFDVKD. Trimming took off 4 bases at V and 5 bases at J, with 9 bases between the two ends. The CDR3 is 13 amino acids. The CDR3 bases are TGTGCCACCAGTGACTGGACAGTAGATACGCAGTATTTT. Residues: CATSDWTVDTQYF.

This clone has more than one count but fewer than ten. This sequence joins TRBV4-1 and TRBJ1-2; weak D call: TRBD1 (5 bases). The CDR3 is made up of 13 amino acids. The ends were cut back, 4 bases at V and 6 bases at J, with 12 bases in the middle. Germline CDR1 reads MGHRA; CDR2 reads YSYEKL. The CDR3 protein is CASSRETADGYTF. CDR3 sequence (DNA): TGCGCCAGCAGCCGCGAGACAGCAGATGGCTACACCTTC.

The J gene is TRBJ1-2, the V gene TRBV9; tentative D call: TRBD1 (5 bases). Germline CDR1 and CDR2: SGDLS and YYNGEE. The CDR3 loop spans 13 amino acids. Trimming pared 4 bases from V and 5 bases from J, leaving 12 bases between. The CDR3 nucleotides are TGTGCCAGCAGCTATGACAGTGCATATGGCTACACCTTC. As protein: CASSYDSAYGYTF.

This clone was seen just once. The rearrangement links TRBV6-2 or TRBV6-3 to TRBJ1-1, with D perhaps TRBD1 (6 bases). The CDR3 is 14 amino acids. Per the germline V gene, CDR1 is MNHEY and CDR2 is SVGEGT. Deletions cut 4 bases from V and 2 bases from J, with 11 bases between. CDR3 amino acids: CASSSQGFNTEAFF. The CDR3 DNA reads as TGTGCCAGCAGTTCCCAGGGGTTTAACACTGAAGCTTTCTTT.

This CDR3 is CASGLGTGSVAYEQYF. CDR3 in DNA: TGTGCTAGTGGTTTAGGAACAGGGTCCGTTGCGTACGAGCAGTACTTC. The rearrangement joins TRBV12-5 to TRBJ2-7; perhaps TRBD1 as D (6 bases). V shed 3 bases and J shed 4 bases, with 19 bases lying between them. This CDR3 spans 16 amino acids. Germline V gene data show CDR1 as LGHNT and CDR2 as FRNRAP.

The chain joins TRBV6-1 to TRBJ2-1; possibly TRBD2 for D (5 bases). V lost 1 base, J lost 10 bases, and 17 bases lay in between. Germline V CDR1 and CDR2: MNHNS, SASEGT. CDR3 length equals 15 residues. DNA of the CDR3: TGTGCCAGCAGTGAAGTTTTATTGGAGGTTGGGGAGCAGTTCTTC. Residues: CASSEVLLEVGEQFF.

The rearrangement joins TRBV19 to TRBJ2-3; D is ambiguous. Germline-derived CDR1 and CDR2 are LNHDA and SQIVND (reference sequence). This CDR3 region has 12 residues. Trimming cost V 3 bases and J 6 bases, with 7 bases left between them. The CDR3: CASSIWADTQYF. CDR3 DNA sequence: TGTGCCAGTAGTATCTGGGCGGATACGCAGTATTTT.

This chain joins TRBV9 and TRBJ2-3; possibly TRBD1 for D (5 bases). Trimming removed 3 bases from V and 6 bases from J, with 29 bases in between. Germline CDR1 reads SGDLS; CDR2 reads YYNGEE. The CDR3 contains 19 residues. CDR3 nucleotide sequence: TGTGCCAGCAGCGACCGGCCCCAACTTTGGGGCCTGACCTGGGATACGCAGTATTTT. Translation: CASSDRPQLWGLTWDTQYF.

This rearrangement joins TRBV14 to TRBJ2-7; D ambiguous. Germline V lookup: CDR1 SGHDN, CDR2 FVKESK. CDR3 size: 13 residues. Trimming shortened V by 6 bases and J by 0 bases, and 9 bases separated the two germline ends. The CDR3 loop reads CASSWLSSYEQYF. CDR3 nucleotides: TGTGCCAGCAGTTGGTTGAGCTCCTACGAGCAGTACTTC.

V usage is TRBV11-3 and J usage is TRBJ2-7; maybe TRBD1 (6 bases). The ends were cut back, 3 bases at V and 7 bases at J, with 13 bases in the middle. In germline, CDR1 is SGHNT, CDR2 YENEEA. The CDR3 spans 13 residues. The CDR3 is CASSFNRVEEQYF. CDR3 DNA: TGTGCCAGCAGCTTCAACAGGGTGGAAGAGCAGTACTTC. The full variable domain, in which reference TRBV11-3 and TRBJ2-7 provide the parts outside the CDR3, is EAGVVQSPRYKIIEKKQPVAFWCNPISGHNTLYWYLQNLGQGPELLIRYENEEAVDDSQLPKDRFSAERLKGVDSTLKIQPAELGDSAVYLCASSFNRVEEQYFGPGTRLTVT.

This chain uses TRBV7-8 with TRBJ1-1, with a possible D match to TRBD1 (5 bases). The CDR3 has 12 residues. Germline-derived CDR1 and CDR2 are SGHVS and FQNEAQ. V lost 5 bases and J lost 7, with 11 bases in between. The CDR3, as DNA: TGTGCCAGCAGCCGAAGCAGGGTTGAAGCTTTCTTT. Protein sequence: CASSRSRVEAFF.

The chain joins TRBV4-1 to TRBJ2-2; D may be TRBD1 (6 bases). Germline-derived CDR1 and CDR2 are MGHRA and YSYEKL. This CDR3 contains 15 residues. Trimming stripped 0 bases from V and 5 bases from J, with 10 bases between. The CDR3 reads CASSQEQGYTGELFF. For the CDR3, the DNA is TGCGCCAGCAGCCAAGAACAGGGATATACCGGGGAGCTGTTTTTT.